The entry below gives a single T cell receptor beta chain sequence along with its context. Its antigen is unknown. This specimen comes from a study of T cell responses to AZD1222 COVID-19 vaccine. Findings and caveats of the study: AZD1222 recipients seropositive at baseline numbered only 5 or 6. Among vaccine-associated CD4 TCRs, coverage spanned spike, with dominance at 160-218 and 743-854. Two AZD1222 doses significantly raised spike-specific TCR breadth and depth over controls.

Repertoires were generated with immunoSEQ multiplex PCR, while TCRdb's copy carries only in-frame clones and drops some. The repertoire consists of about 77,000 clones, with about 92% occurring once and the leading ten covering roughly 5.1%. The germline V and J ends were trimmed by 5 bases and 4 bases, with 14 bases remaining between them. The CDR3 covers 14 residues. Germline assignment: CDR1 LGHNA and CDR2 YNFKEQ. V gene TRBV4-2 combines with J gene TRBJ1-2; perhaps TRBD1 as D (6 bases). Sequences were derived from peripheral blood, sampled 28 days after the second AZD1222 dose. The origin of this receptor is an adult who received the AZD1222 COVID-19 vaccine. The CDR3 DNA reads TGTGCCAGCAGCGAACCCAGGGGAAGCTATGGCTACACCTTC. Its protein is CASSEPRGSYGYTF.